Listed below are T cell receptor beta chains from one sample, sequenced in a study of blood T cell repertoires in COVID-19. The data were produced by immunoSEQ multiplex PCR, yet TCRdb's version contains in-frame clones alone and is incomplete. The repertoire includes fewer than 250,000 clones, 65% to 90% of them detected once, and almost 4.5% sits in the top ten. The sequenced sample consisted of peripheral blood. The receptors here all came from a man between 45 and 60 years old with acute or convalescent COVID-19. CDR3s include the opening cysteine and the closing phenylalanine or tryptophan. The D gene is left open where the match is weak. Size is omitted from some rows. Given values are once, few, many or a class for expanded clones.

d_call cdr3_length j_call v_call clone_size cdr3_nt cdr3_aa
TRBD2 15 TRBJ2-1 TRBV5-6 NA TGTGCCAGCAGCTCGACTAGCGGCTCCTACAATGAGCAGTTCTTC CASSSTSGSYNEQFF
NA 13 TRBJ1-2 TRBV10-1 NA TGCGCCAGCAGTGAGTCTGCGATTCGAGGCTACACCTTC CASSESAIRGYTF
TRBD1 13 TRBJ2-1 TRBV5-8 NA TGTGCCAGCAGCTGGGACAGGGCGGGGGAGCAGTTCTTC CASSWDRAGEQFF
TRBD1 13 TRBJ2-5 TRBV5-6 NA TGTGCCAGCAGCCTCGACAGGGCCGAGACCCAGTACTTC CASSLDRAETQYF
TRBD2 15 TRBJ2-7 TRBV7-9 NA TGTGCCAGCAGCTCCGCCGGACTAGCGGACTACGAGCAGTACTTC CASSSAGLADYEQYF
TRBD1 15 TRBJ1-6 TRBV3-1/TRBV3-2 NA TGTGCCAGCAGCCGCGGGGACAGGGGAAATTCACCCCTCCACTTT CASSRGDRGNSPLHF
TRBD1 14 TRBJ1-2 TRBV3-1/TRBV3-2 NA TGTGCCAGCAGCGCGCGGGACAGGGGAATGGGCTACACCTTC CASSARDRGMGYTF
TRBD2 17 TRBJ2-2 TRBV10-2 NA TGCGCCAGCATGCGCCAGGTGGGAGGGGTGTACACCGGGGAGCTGTTTTTT CASMRQVGGVYTGELFF
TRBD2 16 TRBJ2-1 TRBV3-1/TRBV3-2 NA TGTGCCAGCAGCCAAGTAACACTAGCGGGGAGGGATGAGCAGTTCTTC CASSQVTLAGRDEQFF
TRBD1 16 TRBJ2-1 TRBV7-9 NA TGTGCCAGCAGCAATCGAGACAGGGGATACTACAATGAGCAGTTCTTC CASSNRDRGYYNEQFF
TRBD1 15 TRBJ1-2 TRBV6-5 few TGTGCCAGCAGAAGATCGTCAGGGGGGAGCTATGGCTACACCTTC CASRRSSGGSYGYTF
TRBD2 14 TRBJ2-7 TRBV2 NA TGTGCCAGCAGTGTTGGGGGGGACTCTCACGAGCAGTACTTC CASSVGGDSHEQYF
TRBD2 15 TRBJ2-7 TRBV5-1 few TGCGCCAGCAGCTTGGGACTAGCGGATCCGGGCGAGCAGTACTTC CASSLGLADPGEQYF
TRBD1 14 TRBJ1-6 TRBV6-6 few TGTGCCAGCAGTTACAGACAGGGCGATTCACCCCTCCACTTT CASSYRQGDSPLHF
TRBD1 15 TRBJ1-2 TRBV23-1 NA TGCGCCAGCAGTCAATCGGTACAGGGGTACGTTGGCTACACCTTC CASSQSVQGYVGYTF
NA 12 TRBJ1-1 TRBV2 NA TGTGCCAGCAGTGGAGGGTTGGCTGAAGCTTTCTTT CASSGGLAEAFF
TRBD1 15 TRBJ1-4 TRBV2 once TGTGCCAGCAGCCAACAGGGGGCTGGTAATGAAAAACTGTTTTTT CASSQQGAGNEKLFF
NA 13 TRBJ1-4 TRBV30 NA TGTGCCTGTTCGACAGGACTTAATGAAAAACTGTTTTTT CACSTGLNEKLFF
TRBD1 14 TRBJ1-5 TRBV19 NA TGTGCCAGTACCGCAGGGGGGTCTGGGCAGCCCCAGCATTTT CASTAGGSGQPQHF
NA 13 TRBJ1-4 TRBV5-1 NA TGCGCCAGCAGCGGGCCCCCAAATGAAAAACTGTTTTTT CASSGPPNEKLFF
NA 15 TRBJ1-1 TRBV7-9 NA TGTGCCAGCAGCCAGCCGGGACTGTCGAACACTGAAGCTTTCTTT CASSQPGLSNTEAFF
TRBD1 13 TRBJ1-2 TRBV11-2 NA TGTGCCAGCAGCTTAGGACAGGGGTTTGGCTACACCTTC CASSLGQGFGYTF
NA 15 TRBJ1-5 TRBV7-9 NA TGTGCCAGCAGCCTCTTTGGGGGCGAGGGTCAGCCCCAGCATTTT CASSLFGGEGQPQHF
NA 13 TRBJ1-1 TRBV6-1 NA TGTGCCAGCAGTGAAAGAACCGGGACTGAAGCTTTCTTT CASSERTGTEAFF
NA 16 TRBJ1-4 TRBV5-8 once TGTGCCAGCAGCTTGCGCGGGGGGCTCGGAGGGGAAAAACTGTTTTTT CASSLRGGLGGEKLFF
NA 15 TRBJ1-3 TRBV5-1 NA TGCGCCAGCAGCCTGGACGGGGGCTCTGGAAACACCATATATTTT CASSLDGGSGNTIYF
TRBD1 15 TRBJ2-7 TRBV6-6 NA TGTGCCAGCAGACCGGACAGGGCCGGGCCCTACGAGCAGTACTTC CASRPDRAGPYEQYF
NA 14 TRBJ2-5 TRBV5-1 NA TGCGCCAGCAGCTTAAGTTGGGGGCGGAAGACCCAGTACTTC CASSLSWGRKTQYF
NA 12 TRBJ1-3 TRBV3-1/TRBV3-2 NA TGTGCCAGCAGCCAAGCCCCGAACACCATATATTTT CASSQAPNTIYF
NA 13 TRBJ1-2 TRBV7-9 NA TGTGCCAGCAGCCCGGACAGAAGTTATGGCTACACCTTC CASSPDRSYGYTF
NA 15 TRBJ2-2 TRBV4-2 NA TGTGCCAGCATCTCTAGCCTAGGGAACACCGGGGAGCTGTTTTTT CASISSLGNTGELFF
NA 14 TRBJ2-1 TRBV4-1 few TGCGCCAGCGCAACTGGGCGAGGGGGCAATGAGCAGTTCTTC CASATGRGGNEQFF
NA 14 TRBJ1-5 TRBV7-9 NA TGTGCCAGCAGCTTAAACGCAGGGAATCAGCCCCAGCATTTT CASSLNAGNQPQHF
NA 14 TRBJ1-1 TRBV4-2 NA TGTGCCAGCAGCCAAGAGCAAGGACTCCTCTCGGCTTTCTTT CASSQEQGLLSAFF
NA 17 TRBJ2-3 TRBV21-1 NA TGTGCCAGCAGCAAAGGGGGGACAGACCCAAGCACAGATACGCAGTATTTT CASSKGGTDPSTDTQYF
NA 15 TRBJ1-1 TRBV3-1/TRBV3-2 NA TGTGCCAGCAGCCCCGCTCCAGGGTTGAACACTGAAGCTTTCTTT CASSPAPGLNTEAFF
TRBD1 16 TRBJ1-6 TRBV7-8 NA TGTGCCAGCAGCTTAGAGGCCGACAGGGCCTGGTCACCCCTCCACTTT CASSLEADRAWSPLHF
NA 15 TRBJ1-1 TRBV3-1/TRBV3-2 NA TGTGCCAGCAGCCAAGGACATGAAGGGAACACTGAAGCTTTCTTT CASSQGHEGNTEAFF
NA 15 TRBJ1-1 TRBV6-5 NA TGTGCCAGCAGCCGTCTCCCCGCACCGATCAGGGGAGCTTTCTTT CASSRLPAPIRGAFF
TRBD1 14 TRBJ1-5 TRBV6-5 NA TGTGCCAGCGTCCGGGACAGCCTTCTTCAGCCCCAGCATTTT CASVRDSLLQPQHF
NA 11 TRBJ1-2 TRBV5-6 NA TGTGCCAGCAGCGCGGTAGGGGACTACACCTTC CASSAVGDYTF
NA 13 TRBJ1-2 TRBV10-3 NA TGTGCCATCAGTGAACGGGGGACTGATGGCTACACCTTC CAISERGTDGYTF
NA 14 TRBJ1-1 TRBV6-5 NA TGTGCCAGCAGTCCACCAGGCATGAACACTGAAGCTTTCTTT CASSPPGMNTEAFF
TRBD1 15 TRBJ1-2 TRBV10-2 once TGCGCCAGCAGTGTTCCAGGGGGCTGGGGCTATGGCTACACCTTC CASSVPGGWGYGYTF
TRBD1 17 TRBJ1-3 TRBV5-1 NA TGCGCCAGCAGCTTGAGAGGGCCGGGACAGGGAATAACGACCATATATTTT CASSLRGPGQGITTIYF